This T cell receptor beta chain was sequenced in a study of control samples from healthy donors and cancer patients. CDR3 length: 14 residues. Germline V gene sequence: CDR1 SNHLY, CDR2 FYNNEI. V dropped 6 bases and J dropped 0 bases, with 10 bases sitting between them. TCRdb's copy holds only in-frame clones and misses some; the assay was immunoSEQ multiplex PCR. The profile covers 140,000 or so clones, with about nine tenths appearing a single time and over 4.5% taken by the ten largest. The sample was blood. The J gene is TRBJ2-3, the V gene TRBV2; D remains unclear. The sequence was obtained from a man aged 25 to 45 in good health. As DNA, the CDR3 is TGTGCCAGCAGCCCCCGGAGAAGCACAGATACGCAGTATTTT. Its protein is CASSPRRSTDTQYF. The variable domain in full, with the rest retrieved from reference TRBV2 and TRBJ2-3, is EPEVTQTPSHQVTQMGQEVILRCVPISNHLYFYWYRQILGQKVEFLVSFYNNEISEKSEIFDDQFSVERPDGSNFTLKIRSTKLEDSAMYFCASSPRRSTDTQYFGPGTRLTVL.